The source of this TCR beta chain is a study of beta chain features in type 1 diabetes. J gave up 5 bases and V 4 bases, and 7 bases lay outside the gene matches. This CDR3 comprises 14 residues. Germline CDR1 SEHNR, CDR2 FQNEAQ (reference sequence). The investigators reverse transcribed all of the isolated RNA, so they sequenced expressed TCRB transcripts. Clones were sequenced by immunoSEQ multiplex PCR, and TCRdb holds only the in-frame ones, with some missing. The table includes about 340,000 clones, 6.5% to 10% detected once. The sequenced sample was central memory CD4+ T cells from blood. The receptor's source is a woman between 18 and 29 years old in good health. This chain joins TRBV7-9 and TRBJ2-5; 7 bases fit TRBD1. The CDR3 reads CASSYRQGLETQYF. CDR3 in DNA: TGTGCCAGCAGCTACCGACAGGGTCTGGAGACCCAGTACTTC.